This T cell receptor beta chain was identified during a study of blood T cell repertoires in COVID-19. Study information: Specimens from acute and convalescent COVID-19 originated in the United States, Italy and Spain.

This CDR3 comprises 17 residues. CDR1 and CDR2 from the germline V gene are GTSNPN and SVGIG (reference sequence). Trimming cost V 3 bases and J 0 bases, with 19 bases left between them. Clones were sequenced by immunoSEQ multiplex PCR, and TCRdb holds only the in-frame ones, with some missing. The sample lists 110,000 to 150,000 clones; about nine tenths were seen once. This TCR came from a woman of 80 years or more with acute or convalescent COVID-19. The sequencing input was peripheral blood. V gene TRBV30 combines with J gene TRBJ2-3; a weak D match, TRBD1 (6 bases). CDR3 sequence: CAWRQGQSTKSTDTQYF. The CDR3 region has the DNA TGTGCCTGGAGGCAGGGGCAGAGTACCAAAAGCACAGATACGCAGTATTTT.